This entry features one T cell receptor (beta chain) sequence. Its antigen is as yet unknown. Sequence at one end of the junction differs from germline and may be a read error. The CDR3 is made up of 16 amino acids. Germline CDR1 reads MNHEY; CDR2 reads SMNVEV (reference sequence). This record belongs to a study of identical twins. Study-level points and caveats: Fewer insertions marked abundant cord blood beta clonotypes; young adult naive trended weakly, memory not at all.

A universal primer site was added by template switching, and unique molecular identifiers were carried by the cDNA. In TCRdb, the 5' RACE reads were re-called with MiXCR into one record per CDR3 protein. The sample lists roughly 1.6 million distinct CDR3 sequences; 32% were seen once. This TCR came from a newborn girl in good health. Material: cord blood. The V gene is TRBV27, the J gene TRBJ1-3; D unclear. The CDR3 region is CASSLIGSVRGNAIYF. Written as DNA, the CDR3 is TGTGCCAGCAGTTTAATCGGCAGCGTAAGAGGAAACGCCATATATTTT.